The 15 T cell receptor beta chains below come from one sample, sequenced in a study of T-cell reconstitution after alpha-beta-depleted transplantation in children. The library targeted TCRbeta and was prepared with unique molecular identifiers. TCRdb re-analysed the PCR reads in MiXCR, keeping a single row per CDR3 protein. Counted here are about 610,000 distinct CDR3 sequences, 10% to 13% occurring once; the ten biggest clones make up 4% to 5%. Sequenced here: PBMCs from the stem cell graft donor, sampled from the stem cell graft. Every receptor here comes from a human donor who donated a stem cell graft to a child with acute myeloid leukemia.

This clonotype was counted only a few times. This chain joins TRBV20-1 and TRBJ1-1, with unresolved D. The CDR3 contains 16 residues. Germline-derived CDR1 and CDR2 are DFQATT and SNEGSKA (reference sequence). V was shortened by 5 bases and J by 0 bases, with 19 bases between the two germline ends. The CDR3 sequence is CSALSMGSYVNTEAFF. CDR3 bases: TGCAGTGCTCTCTCAATGGGGTCTTACGTGAACACTGAAGCTTTCTTT.

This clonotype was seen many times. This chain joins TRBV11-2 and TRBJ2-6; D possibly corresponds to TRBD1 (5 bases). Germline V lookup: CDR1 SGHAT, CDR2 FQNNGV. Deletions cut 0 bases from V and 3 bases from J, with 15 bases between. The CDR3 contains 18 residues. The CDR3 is CASSLDRDTLSGANVLTF. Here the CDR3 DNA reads TGTGCCAGCAGCTTAGACAGGGATACGCTTAGTGGGGCCAACGTCCTGACTTTC. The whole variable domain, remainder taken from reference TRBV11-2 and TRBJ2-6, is EAGVAQSPRYKIIEKRQSVAFWCNPISGHATLYWYQQILGQGPKLLIQFQNNGVVDDSQLPKDRFSAERLKGVDSTLKIQPAKLEDSAVYLCASSLDRDTLSGANVLTFGAGSRLTVL.

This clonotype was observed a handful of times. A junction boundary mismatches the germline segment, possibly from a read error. The CDR3 reads CACRQGNEQFF. DNA for the CDR3: TGTGCCTGCAGACAGGGAAATGAGCAGTTCTTC. The rearrangement uses TRBV6-5 and TRBJ2-1, with 7 positions matching TRBD1. Germline CDR1 reads MNHEY; CDR2 reads SVGAGI. This CDR3 is built from 11 residues.

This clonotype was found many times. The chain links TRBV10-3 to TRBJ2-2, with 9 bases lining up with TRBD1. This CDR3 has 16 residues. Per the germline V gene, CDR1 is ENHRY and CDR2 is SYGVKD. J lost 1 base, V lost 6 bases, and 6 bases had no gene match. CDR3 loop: CAIRITGQGNTGELFF. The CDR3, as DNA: TGTGCCATCAGGATCACGGGACAGGGGAACACCGGGGAGCTGTTTTTT.

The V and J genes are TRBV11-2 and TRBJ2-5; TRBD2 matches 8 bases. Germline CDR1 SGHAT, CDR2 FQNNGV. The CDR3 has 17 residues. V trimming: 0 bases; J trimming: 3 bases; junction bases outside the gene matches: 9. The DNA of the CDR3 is TGTGCCAGCAGCTTAGAAATAGCGGGATCTTTAAAAGAGACCCAGTACTTC. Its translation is CASSLEIAGSLKETQYF.

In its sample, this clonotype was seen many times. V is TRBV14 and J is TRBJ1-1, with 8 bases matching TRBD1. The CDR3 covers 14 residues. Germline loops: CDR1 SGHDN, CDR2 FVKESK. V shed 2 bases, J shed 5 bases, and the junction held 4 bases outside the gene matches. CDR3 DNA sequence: TGTGCCAGCAGCCAAATTACAGGGGGAACTGAAGCTTTCTTT. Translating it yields CASSQITGGTEAFF.

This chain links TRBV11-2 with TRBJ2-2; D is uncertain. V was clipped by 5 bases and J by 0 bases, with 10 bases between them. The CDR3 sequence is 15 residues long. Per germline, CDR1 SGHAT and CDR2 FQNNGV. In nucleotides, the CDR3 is TGTGCCAGCAGCGTATCCCTGGCGAACACCGGGGAGCTGTTTTTT. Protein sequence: CASSVSLANTGELFF.

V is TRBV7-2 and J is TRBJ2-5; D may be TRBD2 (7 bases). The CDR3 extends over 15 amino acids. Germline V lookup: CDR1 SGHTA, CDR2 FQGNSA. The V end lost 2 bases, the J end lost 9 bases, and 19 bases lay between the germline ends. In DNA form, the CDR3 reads TGTGCCAGCAGCTTAATGGCGGGGGCGGTGGCTTCCCAGTACTTC. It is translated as CASSLMAGAVASQYF.

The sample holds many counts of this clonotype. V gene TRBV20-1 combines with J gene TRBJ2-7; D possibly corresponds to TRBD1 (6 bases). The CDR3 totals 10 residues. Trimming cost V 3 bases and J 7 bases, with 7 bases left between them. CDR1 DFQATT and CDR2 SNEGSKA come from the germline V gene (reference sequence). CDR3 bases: TGCAGTGCTAGTAGGGGGGAGCAGTACTTC. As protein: CSASRGEQYF.

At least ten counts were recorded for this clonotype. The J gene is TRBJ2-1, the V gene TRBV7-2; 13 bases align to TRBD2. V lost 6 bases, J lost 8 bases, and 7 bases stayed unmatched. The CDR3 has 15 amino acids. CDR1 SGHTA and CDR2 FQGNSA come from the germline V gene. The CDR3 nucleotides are TGTGCCAGCAGACGTGGACTAGCGGGAGTCGATGAGCAGTTCTTC. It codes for CASRRGLAGVDEQFF.

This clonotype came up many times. The CDR3 is CSASGRGNNEQFF. CDR3 DNA: TGCAGTGCCAGCGGGAGGGGGAACAATGAGCAGTTCTTC. The chain couples TRBV20-1 to TRBJ2-1, with 10 bases that match TRBD2. There are 13 residues in the CDR3. The J segment lost 5 bases and the V segment lost 6 bases, leaving 4 bases of the junction unmatched. Germline CDR1 reads DFQATT; CDR2 reads SNEGSKA (reference sequence).

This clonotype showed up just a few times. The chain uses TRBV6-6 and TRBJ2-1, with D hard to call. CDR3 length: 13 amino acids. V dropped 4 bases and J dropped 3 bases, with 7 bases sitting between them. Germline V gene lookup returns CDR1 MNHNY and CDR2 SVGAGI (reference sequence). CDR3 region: CASSSGYYNEQFF. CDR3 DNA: TGTGCCAGCAGTTCCGGGTACTACAATGAGCAGTTCTTC.

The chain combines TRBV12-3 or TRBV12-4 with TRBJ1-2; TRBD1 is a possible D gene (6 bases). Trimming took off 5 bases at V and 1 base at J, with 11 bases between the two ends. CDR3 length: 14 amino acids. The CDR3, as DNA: TGTGCCAGCAGTCCGACAGGAGGTAACTATGGCTACACCTTC. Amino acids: CASSPTGGNYGYTF.

The CDR3 bases are TGTGCCAGCAGTTTATGGGGACAGCCCTCGAACACCGGGGAGCTGTTTTTT. Translated: CASSLWGQPSNTGELFF. V gene TRBV28 combines with J gene TRBJ2-2, with 7 bases lining up with TRBD1. The CDR3 runs 17 residues. V was clipped by 0 bases and J by 0 bases; unmatched bases: 4. In germline, CDR1 is MDHEN, CDR2 SYDVKM.

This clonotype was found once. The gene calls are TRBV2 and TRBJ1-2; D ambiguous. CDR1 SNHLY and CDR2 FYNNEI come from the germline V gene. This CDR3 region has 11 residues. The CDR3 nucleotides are TGTGCTTCGCGGAGGGAGGATGGCTACACCTTC. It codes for CASRREDGYTF.